Presented here are 15 T cell receptor beta chains from one specimen sequenced in a study of cytomegalovirus exposure and HLA in healthy donors. Vbeta (60) and Jbeta (13) primers were used in the PCR. Repertoires were generated with immunoSEQ multiplex PCR, while TCRdb's copy carries only in-frame clones and drops some. This table holds some 180,000 clones, 70% to 80% found once. The material sequenced was PBMCs. These receptors were obtained from a woman in her thirties in good health and CMV-seronegative.

A single count supports this clone. This CDR3 is CASSTGPTSSYEQYF. DNA for the CDR3: TGCGCCAGCAGCACAGGACCGACTAGCTCCTACGAGCAGTACTTC. The chain has TRBV5-1 and TRBJ2-7; D is perhaps TRBD2 (6 bases). Trimming left V 4 bases short and J 0 bases short, with 14 bases between. Looked up from germline, CDR1 is SGHRS and CDR2 is YFSETQ. The CDR3 runs to 15 residues.

The rearrangement links TRBV12-5 to TRBJ2-5; D gene ambiguous. The V end was cut by 6 bases, the J end by 5 bases, with 10 bases between. In germline, CDR1 is LGHNT, CDR2 FRNRAP. This CDR3 is 12 amino acids long. CDR3 in DNA: TGTGCTAGTGGGGGCAATTGGGAGACCCAGTACTTC. This gives the protein CASGGNWETQYF. Full variable domain (remainder filled in from reference TRBV12-5 and TRBJ2-5): DARVTQTPRHKVTEMGQEVTMRCQPILGHNTVFWYRQTMMQGLELLAYFRNRAPLDDSGMPKDRFSAEMPDATLATLKIQPSEPRDSAVYFCASGGNWETQYFGPGTRLLVL.

CDR3 nucleotide sequence: TGTGCCAGCCGGGGGGGCCGAACAGATACGCAGTATTTT. Encoded protein: CASRGGRTDTQYF. This chain links TRBV6-5 with TRBJ2-3; 8 bases are a match to TRBD2. The CDR3 runs to 13 residues. Germline CDR1 reads MNHEY; CDR2 reads SVGAGI. V dropped 8 bases and J dropped 3; count of bases not matched to a gene: 4.

This clone occurred once. The rearrangement uses TRBV5-1 and TRBJ2-1; 12 bases are a match to TRBD2. V lost 4 bases and J lost 6; bases outside the gene matches: 5. The CDR3 has 15 amino acids. Germline-derived CDR1 and CDR2 are SGHRS and YFSETQ. CDR3 region: CASSTTSGRFNEQFF. The CDR3 nucleotides read TGCGCCAGCAGCACGACTAGCGGGAGATTCAATGAGCAGTTCTTC.

J is TRBJ2-7 and V is TRBV11-2; a possible D gene is TRBD2 (6 bases). The V gene lost 6 bases and the J gene lost 1 base, with 19 bases spanning the gap. This CDR3 is 16 amino acids long. Germline assignment: CDR1 SGHAT and CDR2 FQNNGV. The CDR3 DNA is TGTGCCAGCAGTCCAGATTACCGGGACTGGTCCTACGAGCAGTACTTC. Its translation is CASSPDYRDWSYEQYF.

CDR3 bases: TGCAGCGTTGAATATCAAGCAGCGGGGGATGAGCAGTTCTTC. Its translation is CSVEYQAAGDEQFF. J is TRBJ2-1 and V is TRBV29-1; 8 positions match TRBD2. The germline CDR1 and CDR2 sequences are SQVTM and ANQGSEA. This CDR3 spans 14 amino acids. V shed 2 bases, J shed 8 bases, and the junction held 8 bases outside the gene matches.

This clone was detected once. The gene calls are TRBV27 and TRBJ2-1; TRBD2 agrees at 7 bases. V was clipped by 6 bases and J by 9 bases; unmatched bases: 5. The length of the CDR3 is 12 residues. In germline, CDR1 is MNHEY, CDR2 SMNVEV (reference sequence). The CDR3 loop is CASRSPSGEQFF. The CDR3, as DNA: TGTGCCAGCAGATCACCTAGCGGTGAGCAGTTCTTC.

V is TRBV9 and J is TRBJ2-7, with a tentative D call TRBD2 (6 bases). The CDR3 consists of 15 residues. Germline CDR1 SGDLS, CDR2 YYNGEE. The V end was cut by 4 bases, the J end by 1 base, with 15 bases between. The DNA for the CDR3 is TGTGCCAGCAGCTTATCCCCGGGAGCTTCCTACGAGCAGTACTTC. It specifies CASSLSPGASYEQYF.

This clone has more than one count but fewer than ten. This chain links TRBV7-2 with TRBJ2-3; 14 nucleotides line up with TRBD2. Germline V gives CDR1 SGHTA, CDR2 FQGNSA. The CDR3 is made up of 16 amino acids. With V trimmed by 5 bases and J by 7 bases, 8 bases remained unmatched. CDR3 bases: TGTGCCAGCAGCGAGGGACTAGCGGGAGTCAGGTATACGCAGTATTTT. Translated, it gives CASSEGLAGVRYTQYF.

This chain joins TRBV2 and TRBJ1-4, with D tentatively TRBD1 (5 bases). The CDR3 consists of 14 residues. The germline V and J ends were trimmed by 7 bases and 6 bases, with 15 bases remaining between them. CDR1 is SNHLY, CDR2 FYNNEI, per germline. DNA of the CDR3: TGTGCCAGCAATAAAAAAGGGGATTATGAAAAACTGTTTTTT. Translated: CASNKKGDYEKLFF.

This chain joins TRBV29-1 and TRBJ2-1, with 11 positions matching TRBD2. J gave up 3 bases and V 3 bases, and 10 bases lay outside the gene matches. This CDR3 region has 17 residues. Germline V gene data show CDR1 as SQVTM and CDR2 as ANQGSEA. CDR3 DNA sequence: TGCAGCGTTGACCGAACTAGCGGGGGCTCACGCTACAATGAGCAGTTCTTC. Its translation is CSVDRTSGGSRYNEQFF.

The rearrangement uses TRBV2 and TRBJ2-7, with TRBD1 matching over 9 bases. CDR1 is SNHLY and CDR2 is FYNNEI in the germline V gene. The CDR3 is made up of 13 amino acids. The J segment lost 5 bases and the V segment lost 6 bases, leaving 5 bases of the junction unmatched. CDR3 region: CASSLGQGHEQYF. CDR3 sequence (DNA): TGTGCCAGCAGCCTGGGACAGGGCCACGAGCAGTACTTC.

The chain combines TRBV5-1 with TRBJ1-1; D is ambiguous. This CDR3 has 12 amino acids. The V gene lost 8 bases and the J gene lost 4 bases, with 12 bases spanning the gap. Germline V CDR1 and CDR2: SGHRS, YFSETQ. CDR3 coding DNA: TGCGCCAGTCGGAGGGAGACCACTGAAGCTTTCTTT. The encoded protein is CASRRETTEAFF.

This clone was recorded once. J is TRBJ2-3 and V is TRBV29-1; the match to TRBD1 covers 12 bases. CDR1 is SQVTM and CDR2 is ANQGSEA in the germline V gene. V trimming: 6 bases; J trimming: 3 bases; junction bases outside the gene matches: 7. The CDR3 length is 15 residues. The CDR3 region is CSVGPGQGATDTQYF. The CDR3 DNA reads TGCAGCGTGGGACCGGGACAGGGGGCGACAGATACGCAGTATTTT.

CDR3 residues: CASISNPGQGASGNTIYF. The CDR3, as DNA: TGTGCCAGCATCTCCAACCCGGGACAGGGGGCGTCTGGAAACACCATATATTTT. The genes are TRBV28 and TRBJ1-3; 12 bases are a match to TRBD1. CDR3 size: 18 residues. V trimming: 7 bases; J trimming: 1 base; junction bases outside the gene matches: 11. Germline V CDR1 and CDR2: MDHEN, SYDVKM.